The clone carrying this T cell receptor beta chain has a handful of counts. Its cognate antigen is unknown. MiXCR, run by TCRdb on the RT-PCR reads, gives a single entry per CDR3 protein. Found here are some 160,000 distinct CDR3 sequences, around 9.9% of them singletons; the top ten hold roughly 12%. This entry comes from a study of response to subunit inactivated influenza vaccine. Study observations and caveats: A suggestion made by the authors is that each seasonal influenza vaccination recruits few new T cells.

V lost 0 bases, J lost 5 bases, and 8 bases stayed unmatched. From germline, CDR1 is GTSNPN and CDR2 SVGIG (reference sequence). CDR3 length: 18 residues. The sequencing used non-naive T cells sorted from PBMCs, collected more than 35 days after vaccination. The chain is built from TRBV30 and TRBJ2-2, with TRBD2 matching 14 bases. This receptor was obtained from a man aged 50 to 60 who received an inactivated influenza vaccine. The chain's CDR3 is CAWSVPTSGRVRTGELFF. In nucleotides, the CDR3 is TGTGCCTGGAGTGTTCCGACTAGCGGGAGGGTACGAACCGGGGAGCTGTTTTTT.